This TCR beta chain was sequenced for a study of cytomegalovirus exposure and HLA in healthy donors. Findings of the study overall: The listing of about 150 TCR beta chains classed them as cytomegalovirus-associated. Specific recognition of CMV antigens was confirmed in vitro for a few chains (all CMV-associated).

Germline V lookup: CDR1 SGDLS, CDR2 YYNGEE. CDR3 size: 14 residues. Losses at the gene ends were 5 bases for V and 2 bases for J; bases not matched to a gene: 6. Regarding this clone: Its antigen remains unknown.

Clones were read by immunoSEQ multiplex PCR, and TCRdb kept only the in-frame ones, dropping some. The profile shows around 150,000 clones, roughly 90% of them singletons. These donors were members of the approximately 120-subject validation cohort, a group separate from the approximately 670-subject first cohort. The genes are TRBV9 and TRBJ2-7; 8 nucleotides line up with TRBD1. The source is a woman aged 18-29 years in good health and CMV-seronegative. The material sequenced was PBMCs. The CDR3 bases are TGTGCCAGCAGATCTGGACAGGGCGCCTACGAGCAGTACTTC. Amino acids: CASRSGQGAYEQYF.